Listed here are 23 T cell receptor beta chains from one sample, sequenced in a study of blood T cell repertoires in COVID-19. The method was immunoSEQ multiplex PCR; TCRdb's version includes in-frame clones alone and lacks a portion of them. The sample holds 55,000 to 75,000 clones, over 70% seen once. Sequenced material: peripheral blood. The receptor set was obtained from a human donor in a cohort sampled during active COVID-19.

The chain uses TRBV2 and TRBJ1-4, with 11 positions matching TRBD1. The CDR3 spans 15 residues. Germline-derived CDR1 and CDR2 are SNHLY and FYNNEI. The V gene end was trimmed by 6 bases and the J gene end by 7 bases; junction bases not matched to a gene: 7. The CDR3 region is CASREDRGRSEKLFF. As DNA, the CDR3 is TGTGCCAGCAGAGAGGACAGGGGGCGGTCTGAAAAACTGTTTTTT.

The rearrangement links TRBV18 to TRBJ1-6; D perhaps matches TRBD1 (5 bases). CDR1 and CDR2 from the germline V gene are KGHSH and LQKENI. Trimming shortened V by 3 bases and J by 9 bases, and 12 bases separated the two germline ends. The CDR3 spans 14 residues. The CDR3 coding sequence is TGTGCCAGCTCACCCCGGGGGAAGGGTTCACCCCTCCACTTT. Its translation is CASSPRGKGSPLHF.

This chain joins TRBV24-1 and TRBJ2-2, with D maybe TRBD2 (5 bases). The ends were cut back, 5 bases at V and 7 bases at J, with 7 bases in the middle. Germline CDR1 reads KGHDR; CDR2 reads SFDVKD. This CDR3 has 12 residues. The CDR3 loop reads CATSAEGGELFF. CDR3 nucleotide sequence: TGTGCCACCAGTGCAGAGGGCGGGGAGCTGTTTTTT.

The chain couples TRBV11-2 to TRBJ2-5, with 10 bases fitting TRBD2. The CDR3 extends over 14 amino acids. Germline V gene lookup returns CDR1 SGHAT and CDR2 FQNNGV. After removal of 5 bases from V and 5 bases from J, the junction contained 5 bases not matched to a gene. CDR3 protein: CASSPLAGGETQYF. In DNA form, the CDR3 reads TGTGCCAGCAGCCCATTAGCGGGGGGCGAGACCCAGTACTTC.

J is TRBJ2-3 and V is TRBV11-2; the D gene is possibly TRBD2 (6 bases). This CDR3 is built from 13 residues. Germline V gives CDR1 SGHAT, CDR2 FQNNGV. The V gene lost 5 bases and the J gene lost 7 bases, with 13 bases spanning the gap. CDR3 DNA sequence: TGTGCCAGCAGCCCCCGACTAGAATATACGCAGTATTTT. This gives the protein CASSPRLEYTQYF.

This chain uses TRBV4-1 with TRBJ2-1; D may be TRBD1 (6 bases). The V end lost 0 bases, the J end lost 2 bases, and 8 bases lay between the germline ends. Germline CDR1 reads MGHRA; CDR2 reads YSYEKL. This CDR3 region has 15 residues. The CDR3 spells CASSQETGPYNEQFF. The CDR3 nucleotides are TGCGCCAGCAGCCAAGAAACAGGGCCCTACAATGAGCAGTTCTTC.

The chain recombines TRBV15 with TRBJ2-3; 10 bases agree with TRBD2. This CDR3 has 13 amino acids. Germline-derived CDR1 and CDR2 are LNHNV and YYDKDF (reference sequence). The junction had 4 bases not matched to a gene; V was cut back by 6 bases and J by 7 bases. CDR3 nucleotides: TGTGCCACCAGGGCACTAGCGGGGTATACGCAGTATTTT. Amino acids: CATRALAGYTQYF. Combining the CDR3 with reference TRBV15 and TRBJ2-3 gives the whole variable domain DAMVIQNPRYQVTQFGKPVTLSCSQTLNHNVMYWYQQKSSQAPKLLFHYYDKDFNNEADTPDNFQSRRPNTSFCFLDIRSPGLGDTAMYLCATRALAGYTQYFGPGTRLTVL.

This sequence joins TRBV15 and TRBJ2-1, with D possibly matching TRBD1 (6 bases). Trimming shortened V by 0 bases and J by 6 bases, and 9 bases separated the two germline ends. The CDR3 is 14 amino acids. The germline V gene encodes CDR1 LNHNV and CDR2 YYDKDF (reference sequence). The CDR3 DNA reads as TGTGCCACCAGCAGAGATGGACAGAGCAATGAGCAGTTCTTC. As protein: CATSRDGQSNEQFF.

The genes are TRBV7-8 and TRBJ2-1, with 10 bases identical to TRBD2. CDR1 is SGHVS and CDR2 is FQNEAQ in the germline V gene. This CDR3 spans 15 amino acids. J was trimmed by 8 bases and V by 1 base; bases with no gene match: 5. This CDR3 reads CASSLEAGGSHEQFF. CDR3 nucleotides: TGTGCCAGCAGCTTAGAAGCGGGAGGGAGCCATGAGCAGTTCTTC. Together with reference TRBV7-8 and TRBJ2-1, the CDR3 gives the full variable domain: GAGVSQSPRYKVAKRGQDVALRCDPISGHVSLFWYQQALGQGPEFLTYFQNEAQLDKSGLPSDRFFAERPEGSVSTLKIQRTQQEDSAVYLCASSLEAGGSHEQFFGPGTRLTVL.

This clone appeared a few times. The rearrangement uses TRBV7-9 and TRBJ2-5; tentatively, D is TRBD1 (6 bases). CDR1 is SEHNR and CDR2 is FQNEAQ in the germline V gene (reference sequence). This CDR3 contains 13 residues. V dropped 3 bases and J dropped 7 bases, with 12 bases sitting between them. CDR3 bases: TGTGCCAGCAGCTTGACAGGATCGACGACCCAGTACTTC. Translated: CASSLTGSTTQYF.

V gene TRBV7-9 combines with J gene TRBJ2-7; TRBD1 is a possible D gene (5 bases). From germline, CDR1 is SEHNR and CDR2 FQNEAQ (reference sequence). The CDR3 sequence is 13 residues long. V lost 2 bases and J lost 6, with 11 bases in between. This chain's CDR3 is CASSLLGLGEQYF. CDR3 nucleotide sequence: TGTGCCAGCAGCTTATTGGGGCTTGGCGAGCAGTACTTC.

This clone was seen once. The chain carries TRBV5-1 and TRBJ2-6; D gene unclear. Trimming cost V 0 bases and J 1 base, with 5 bases left between them. Germline CDR1 SGHRS, CDR2 YFSETQ. CDR3 size: 15 residues. The CDR3 region has the DNA TGCGCCAGCAGCTTGGGAGCTTCTGGGGCCAACGTCCTGACTTTC. Translating it yields CASSLGASGANVLTF.

CDR3 sequence reads: CASNSRRTEAFF. CDR3 in DNA: TGTGCCAGTAATAGCCGGCGTACTGAAGCTTTCTTT. The J gene is TRBJ1-1, the V gene TRBV19; the D is unclear. Germline loops: CDR1 LNHDA, CDR2 SQIVND (reference sequence). CDR3 length equals 12 residues. The V end was cut by 7 bases, the J end by 5 bases, with 11 bases between.

The chain couples TRBV5-1 to TRBJ2-5, with 9 bases matching TRBD1. The CDR3 has 15 residues. V shed 3 bases, J shed 5 bases, and the junction held 8 bases outside the gene matches. Germline CDR1 and CDR2: SGHRS and YFSETQ. CDR3: CASSSRTGDGETQYF. The CDR3 DNA reads as TGCGCCAGCAGCTCAAGGACAGGGGATGGGGAGACCCAGTACTTC.

In its sample, this clone was seen many times. The chain joins TRBV4-1 to TRBJ1-5; D remains unclear. V gave up 1 base and J gave up 2 bases, with 12 bases separating them. The CDR3 runs 16 residues. CDR1 MGHRA and CDR2 YSYEKL come from the germline V gene. This CDR3 reads CASSQVEGVGNQPQHF. DNA for the CDR3: TGCGCCAGCAGCCAAGTGGAGGGTGTGGGCAATCAGCCCCAGCATTTT.

This chain uses TRBV2 with TRBJ1-1; no definite D call. The V gene lost 8 bases and the J gene lost 5 bases, with 15 bases spanning the gap. CDR1 is SNHLY and CDR2 is FYNNEI in the germline V gene. The CDR3 spans 13 residues. CDR3 protein: CASVKDRGTEAFF. The CDR3 DNA reads as TGTGCCAGCGTCAAGGACCGGGGTACTGAAGCTTTCTTT.

This rearrangement joins TRBV5-1 to TRBJ1-2; D is unclear. This CDR3 contains 13 residues. The germline V gene has CDR1 SGHRS and CDR2 YFSETQ. V dropped 4 bases and J dropped 1 base, with 8 bases sitting between them. The CDR3 protein is CASSEGVNYGYTF. CDR3 DNA sequence: TGCGCCAGCAGCGAGGGAGTTAACTATGGCTACACCTTC.

The chain is built from TRBV27 and TRBJ1-1; the match to TRBD1 covers 9 bases. CDR1 MNHEY and CDR2 SMNVEV come from the germline V gene (reference sequence). The CDR3 covers 14 residues. V dropped 4 bases and J dropped 8; count of bases not matched to a gene: 8. CDR3 region: CASSSRDRAPEAFF. In nucleotides, the CDR3 is TGTGCCAGCAGTTCCCGGGACAGGGCTCCGGAAGCTTTCTTT.

J is TRBJ2-2 and V is TRBV2, with TRBD2 identical over 9 bases. The CDR3 consists of 16 residues. The junction had 12 bases not matched to a gene; V was cut back by 6 bases and J by 7 bases. The germline gives CDR1 SNHLY, CDR2 FYNNEI. CDR3 coding DNA: TGTGCCAGCAGCGTCTATGGCGGGGGGGCGGGCGGGGAGCTGTTTTTT. This encodes CASSVYGGGAGGELFF.

The rearrangement joins TRBV7-2 to TRBJ2-6, with TRBD1 as a possible D gene (6 bases). V lost 5 bases, J lost 4 bases, and 12 bases lay in between. The V gene's germline CDR1 is SGHTA and CDR2 FQGNSA. CDR3 length equals 15 residues. The CDR3 region is CASSHRVSGANVLTF. The CDR3, as DNA: TGTGCCAGCAGCCACAGGGTCTCAGGGGCCAACGTCCTGACTTTC.

This sequence joins TRBV5-1 and TRBJ2-2; tentative D call: TRBD1 (6 bases). The germline CDR1 and CDR2 sequences are SGHRS and YFSETQ. This CDR3 comprises 16 residues. Trimming stripped 0 bases from V and 2 bases from J, with 11 bases between. The CDR3 coding sequence is TGCGCCAGCAGCTTGGGACGGACAGTAAACACCGGGGAGCTGTTTTTT. It encodes CASSLGRTVNTGELFF.

V usage is TRBV28 and J usage is TRBJ1-5; 10 nucleotides match TRBD1. From germline, CDR1 is MDHEN and CDR2 SYDVKM. Trimming removed 6 bases from V and 6 bases from J; junction bases left unmatched: 5. The CDR3 contains 14 residues. As DNA, the CDR3 is TGTGCCAGCAGCCCGGGACAGGGGTCTCAGCCCCAGCATTTT. Its protein is CASSPGQGSQPQHF.

This clone was observed a handful of times. V usage is TRBV19 and J usage is TRBJ1-1; TRBD1 matches 10 bases. From germline, CDR1 is LNHDA and CDR2 SQIVND (reference sequence). This CDR3 has 14 amino acids. V dropped 7 bases and J dropped 6; count of bases not matched to a gene: 8. The CDR3 sequence is CASKLGQGTAEAFF. The DNA of the CDR3 is TGTGCCAGTAAACTGGGACAGGGGACCGCTGAAGCTTTCTTT. The whole variable domain, filled in from reference TRBV19 and TRBJ1-1, reads DGGITQSPKYLFRKEGQNVTLSCEQNLNHDAMYWYRQDPGQGLRLIYYSQIVNDFQKGDIAEGYSVSREKKESFPLTVTSAQKNPTAFYLCASKLGQGTAEAFFGQGTRLTVV.